This T cell receptor beta chain came from a study of identifying expanded T cells in peripheral blood. Findings and limits, study-wide: Over about two and four weeks, about 15 and 18 clones changed, versus approximately 1.2 between replicates. Clone count variance between approximately 2-week samples rose with total template count.

In regard to this clone: Its cognate antigen is unknown.

Generated by immunoSEQ multiplex PCR, the TCRdb table keeps only in-frame clones and is missing some. Of around 90,000 clones in the sample, around 89% were seen once. No infections or other immune events were documented during collection. Germline CDR1 and CDR2: MDHEN and SYDVKM. The CDR3 runs to 14 residues. Between the trimmed V and J ends, which lost 8 bases and 2 bases, there was a span of 15 bases. The sequence was obtained from a person aged 18 to 70 in good health. The sample comprised blood. V is TRBV28 and J is TRBJ1-2; D gene uncertain. The CDR3: CASLGRSHNYGYTF. CDR3 nucleotides: TGTGCCAGCCTAGGACGTAGTCACAACTATGGCTACACCTTC.